One TCR beta chain is described in this entry. A sample-barcoded 5' primer and a J-beta primer mix were used in a second PCR of about 7 to 11 cycles. TCRdb redid the calling of the 5' RACE reads with MiXCR, one entry per CDR3 protein. The sample includes 650,000 to 1,000,000 distinct CDR3 sequences, 35% to 40% of them seen just once. These data originate in a study of blood T cells in healthy people across ages. Germline-derived CDR1 and CDR2 are SNHLY and FYNNEI. V lost 8 bases and J lost 5; bases outside the gene matches: 8. The CDR3 extends over 15 amino acids. This chain connects TRBV2 to TRBJ2-1; 11 nucleotides line up with TRBD2. The sequence was collected from a man aged 18 to 29 in good health. The specimen was blood. The CDR3 spells CASRPGTSGNNEQFF. Here the CDR3 DNA reads TGTGCCAGCCGCCCCGGGACTAGCGGAAACAATGAGCAGTTCTTC.